Below, 32 T cell receptor beta chains from the same sample are listed, as sequenced in a study of human T cells and chemical hapten exposure. As to time point: patch test 1, 2 weeks after DPC sensitization. As to treatment: therapeutic diphenylcyclopropenone sensitization with weekly scalp DPC. One entry per CDR3 protein results from TCRdb running MiXCR on the RACE reads. The sample lists some 350,000 distinct CDR3 sequences; under 9% were seen once. Sequenced here: whole blood, sampled in connection with sensitization to the hapten diphenylcyclopropenone (DPC). The receptor set was obtained from a woman aged 18-35 years with alopecia areata. Some clones in this sample may be carry-over from other donors' samples.

This clonotype was found a few times. The chain is built from TRBV5-4 and TRBJ2-3; D remains ambiguous. Germline V CDR1 and CDR2: SGHNT, YYREEE (reference sequence). The CDR3 has 14 residues. V shed 0 bases and J shed 2 bases, with 7 bases lying between them. CDR3 coding DNA: TGTGCCAGCAGCTTGGTCCAGGACACAGATACGCAGTATTTT. Translating it yields CASSLVQDTDTQYF.

The table lists this clonotype with a few counts. V and J are TRBV29-1 and TRBJ1-1; the D gene is possibly TRBD1 (5 bases). Germline loops: CDR1 SQVTM, CDR2 ANQGSEA. This CDR3 contains 11 residues. V was pared by 4 bases and J by 4 bases, with 7 bases between. As DNA, the CDR3 is TGCAGCGTTGTGGGGGTCACTGAAGCTTTCTTT. As protein: CSVVGVTEAFF.

This chain connects TRBV19 to TRBJ2-1; no definite D call. In germline, CDR1 is LNHDA, CDR2 SQIVND (reference sequence). The germline V and J ends were trimmed by 4 bases and 0 bases, with 4 bases remaining between them. The CDR3 totals 13 residues. The chain's CDR3 is CASSTGSYNEQFF. For the CDR3, the DNA is TGTGCCAGTAGTACAGGCTCCTACAATGAGCAGTTCTTC.

This clonotype was recorded at least ten times. The rearrangement links TRBV4-2 to TRBJ2-7, with a weak D call TRBD1 (5 bases). The CDR3 loop spans 14 amino acids. The V and J ends lost 1 base and 0 bases respectively, with 7 bases between them. Germline CDR1 and CDR2: LGHNA and YNFKEQ. CDR3 bases: TGTGCCAGCAGCCAAGGGGGCGACTCCTACGAGCAGTACTTC. This encodes CASSQGGDSYEQYF.

This clonotype appeared many times. The chain carries TRBV5-5 and TRBJ2-7; TRBD2 matches 8 bases. This CDR3 is built from 16 residues. Germline assignment: CDR1 SGHKS and CDR2 YYEKEE (reference sequence). With V trimmed by 0 bases and J by 0 bases, 5 bases remained unmatched. The CDR3 reads CASSLAKTSVSYEQYF. The CDR3 DNA is TGTGCCAGCAGCTTGGCCAAGACTAGCGTCTCCTACGAGCAGTACTTC.

The chain carries TRBV7-2 and TRBJ1-2; the match to TRBD1 covers 8 bases. Germline-derived CDR1 and CDR2 are SGHTA and FQGNSA. This CDR3 spans 15 amino acids. Trimming removed 1 base from V and 9 bases from J; junction bases left unmatched: 10. The CDR3 DNA follows: TGTGCCAGCAGCTTAGTGGGGTCAGGGGGCTGCTGCTACACCTTC. Protein product: CASSLVGSGGCCYTF.

This clonotype was counted many times. This sequence joins TRBV20-1 and TRBJ2-5; possible D gene TRBD1, 6 bases. Germline V gives CDR1 DFQATT, CDR2 SNEGSKA (reference sequence). The CDR3 runs to 12 residues. V was cut by 5 bases and J by 6 bases, with 13 bases left in between. CDR3 loop: CSAQTGTKTQYF. DNA of the CDR3: TGCAGTGCTCAGACAGGAACAAAGACCCAGTACTTC.

This CDR3 is CSARDPTPQVSSGNTIYF. The CDR3, as DNA: TGCAGTGCTAGAGATCCTACACCCCAGGTATCGTCTGGAAACACCATATATTTT. The chain uses TRBV20-1 and TRBJ1-3; unclear D gene. Per the germline V gene, CDR1 is DFQATT and CDR2 is SNEGSKA (reference sequence). The V end was cut by 0 bases, the J end by 1 base, with 19 bases between. This CDR3 spans 18 amino acids.

The J gene is TRBJ1-4, the V gene TRBV29-1; 7 bases map to TRBD1. J was trimmed by 8 bases and V by 6 bases; bases with no gene match: 9. CDR1 and CDR2 from the germline V gene are SQVTM and ANQGSEA. CDR3 length: 13 residues. In DNA, the CDR3 is TGCAGCGTGGCCCCGAGGGGGCAGGAAAAACTGTTTTTT. It specifies CSVAPRGQEKLFF.

This clonotype has a handful of counts. A read error may account for a junction end that differs from germline. The gene calls are TRBV11-2 and TRBJ2-1, with 10 positions matching TRBD1. Looked up from germline, CDR1 is SGHAT and CDR2 is FQNNGV. CDR3 length: 11 amino acids. For the CDR3, the DNA is TGTGCCACCCTAGTCGCGGGACAGGGGCTCTTC. It is translated as CATLVAGQGLF.

Many counts were recorded for this clonotype. The genes are TRBV7-2 and TRBJ2-1; D unresolved. Germline-derived CDR1 and CDR2 are SGHTA and FQGNSA. The CDR3 is made up of 12 amino acids. The V and J ends lost 3 bases and 13 bases respectively, with 13 bases between them. In DNA, the CDR3 is TGTGCCAGCAGCTTCAACCAAGGATTCCAGTTCTTC. Translation gives CASSFNQGFQFF.

This clonotype has at least ten counts. The CDR3 protein is CASKPGLAQNEQFF. CDR3 DNA: TGTGCCAGCAAACCGGGACTAGCTCAAAATGAGCAGTTCTTC. The J gene is TRBJ2-1, the V gene TRBV2, with 9 positions matching TRBD2. Trimming cost V 7 bases and J 7 bases; bases outside gene matches: 8. CDR3 size: 14 residues. The germline V gene has CDR1 SNHLY and CDR2 FYNNEI.

The chain is built from TRBV4-2 and TRBJ2-3; D is possibly TRBD2 (6 bases). V lost 0 bases, J lost 1 base, and 11 bases lay in between. From germline, CDR1 is LGHNA and CDR2 YNFKEQ. This CDR3 contains 16 residues. CDR3 region: CASSQDPGERTDTQYF. As DNA, the CDR3 is TGTGCCAGCAGCCAAGATCCGGGGGAGCGCACAGATACGCAGTATTTT.

CDR3 amino acids: CASSFPRTGKSTDTQYF. The CDR3 DNA reads TGTGCCAGCAGTTTCCCTAGGACAGGGAAAAGCACAGATACGCAGTATTTT. The chain carries TRBV12-3 or TRBV12-4 and TRBJ2-3; 8 nucleotides match TRBD1. The CDR3 spans 17 residues. V lost 3 bases and J lost 0; bases outside the gene matches: 8.

The chain couples TRBV19 to TRBJ2-4, with D unclear. V shed 7 bases and J shed 0 bases, with 13 bases lying between them. This CDR3 spans 15 amino acids. Looked up from germline, CDR1 is LNHDA and CDR2 is SQIVND (reference sequence). CDR3 sequence: CASTGRWLAKNIQYF. In nucleotides, the CDR3 is TGTGCCAGTACGGGCAGGTGGTTAGCCAAAAACATTCAGTACTTC.

This clonotype showed up many times. The chain employs TRBV3-1 and TRBJ2-4; D uncertain. V was clipped by 0 bases and J by 8 bases, with 14 bases between them. The CDR3 has 15 residues. Germline V gives CDR1 LGHDT, CDR2 YNNKEL (reference sequence). In DNA, the CDR3 is TGTGCCAGCAGCCAAGAAACGGGTGATGTAGACATTCAGTACTTC. Protein product: CASSQETGDVDIQYF.

This clonotype was observed a handful of times. V is TRBV24-1 and J is TRBJ1-2, with a tentative D call TRBD1 (5 bases). Trimming removed 5 bases from V and 5 bases from J, with 14 bases in between. The germline V gene has CDR1 KGHDR and CDR2 SFDVKD. This CDR3 region has 14 residues. For the CDR3, the DNA is TGTGCCACCAGTGTGGGAGGGACTGCGTATGGCTACACCTTC. This encodes CATSVGGTAYGYTF.

A remark on this clonotype: Being one base from a much bigger clone, this may be a read error. The chain has TRBV27 and TRBJ2-1; D is ambiguous. Trimming shortened V by 5 bases and J by 9 bases, and 17 bases separated the two germline ends. The CDR3 length is 14 residues. CDR1 is MNHEY, CDR2 SMNVEV, per germline (reference sequence). This CDR3 is CASSPVPRPSEQFF. DNA for the CDR3: TGTGCCAGCAGTCCAGTGCCCCGTCCTTCTGAGCAGTTCTTC.

This clonotype has at least ten counts. The chain carries TRBV21-1 and TRBJ2-3; no check of the table's D call, TRBD1, against the DNA was made. TRBV21-1 is a recognized pseudogene. CDR3 length equals 15 residues. The CDR3 reads CASSKVSGGQNTQYF. In nucleotides, the CDR3 is TGTGCCAGCAGCAAAGTTTCGGGGGGGCAGAATACGCAGTATTTT.

This clonotype was seen ten or more times. This rearrangement joins TRBV28 to TRBJ2-3; D remains unclear. The germline CDR1 and CDR2 sequences are MDHEN and SYDVKM. The CDR3 is 13 residues long. Trimming pared 7 bases from V and 2 bases from J, leaving 10 bases between. CDR3 sequence reads: CASISSLTDTQYF. In DNA, the CDR3 is TGTGCCAGCATATCATCACTCACAGATACGCAGTATTTT.

The CDR3 here is CSVRAETYNEQFF. The CDR3 DNA reads as TGCAGCGTCCGCGCTGAGACCTACAATGAGCAGTTCTTC. This chain connects TRBV29-1 to TRBJ2-1; D gene ambiguous. The CDR3 is made up of 13 amino acids. Germline CDR1 and CDR2: SQVTM and ANQGSEA. Deletions cut 6 bases from V and 2 bases from J, with 11 bases between.

As regards this clonotype: A read error may be the cause here, since a much bigger clone is one base away. The rearrangement links TRBV18 to TRBJ1-4; 8 bases match TRBD1. Germline V gives CDR1 KGHSH, CDR2 LQKENI. CDR3 size: 14 residues. The CDR3 sequence: CASSLGQGTENLFF. CDR3 nucleotide sequence: TGTGCCAGCTCACTCGGACAGGGTACTGAAAACCTGTTTTTT.

There are a few counts of this clonotype. The chain joins TRBV7-8 to TRBJ2-3; TRBD1 aligns across 9 bases. Germline-derived CDR1 and CDR2 are SGHVS and FQNEAQ. The junction had 5 bases not matched to a gene; V was cut back by 1 base and J by 3 bases. The CDR3 is 16 amino acids. This CDR3 is CASSLEGQGFTDTQYF. DNA of the CDR3: TGTGCCAGCAGCTTAGAGGGACAGGGCTTTACAGATACGCAGTATTTT. The whole variable domain, remainder taken from reference TRBV7-8 and TRBJ2-3, is GAGVSQSPRYKVAKRGQDVALRCDPISGHVSLFWYQQALGQGPEFLTYFQNEAQLDKSGLPSDRFFAERPEGSVSTLKIQRTQQEDSAVYLCASSLEGQGFTDTQYFGPGTRLTVL.

The chain combines TRBV15 with TRBJ2-5, with a tentative D call TRBD2 (6 bases). The CDR3 spans 15 residues. Germline V gives CDR1 LNHNV, CDR2 YYDKDF (reference sequence). The V and J ends lost 1 base and 1 base respectively, with 10 bases between them. CDR3 loop: CATSRGGTLQETQYF. CDR3 coding DNA: TGTGCCACCAGCAGAGGCGGGACTCTCCAAGAGACCCAGTACTTC. Using reference TRBV15 and TRBJ2-5 for the parts outside the CDR3, the full variable domain is DAMVIQNPRYQVTQFGKPVTLSCSQTLNHNVMYWYQQKSSQAPKLLFHYYDKDFNNEADTPDNFQSRRPNTSFCFLDIRSPGLGDTAMYLCATSRGGTLQETQYFGPGTRLLVL.

The chain joins TRBV5-1 to TRBJ1-1; D perhaps matches TRBD1 (5 bases). Trimming pared 4 bases from V and 4 bases from J, leaving 14 bases between. The CDR3 loop spans 14 amino acids. Germline loops: CDR1 SGHRS, CDR2 YFSETQ. The CDR3 sequence: CASSPTDYGTEAFF. DNA of the CDR3: TGCGCCAGCAGCCCGACAGACTACGGCACTGAAGCTTTCTTT. Based on the CDR3 plus reference TRBV5-1 and TRBJ1-1, the full variable domain is KAGVTQTPRYLIKTRGQQVTLSCSPISGHRSVSWYQQTPGQGLQFLFEYFSETQRNKGNFPGRFSGRQFSNSRSEMNVSTLELGDSALYLCASSPTDYGTEAFFGQGTRLTVV.

This clonotype was seen more than once but under ten times. This chain uses TRBV4-1 with TRBJ1-1; unclear D gene. The CDR3 runs to 15 residues. CDR1 is MGHRA, CDR2 YSYEKL, per germline. V dropped 2 bases and J dropped 3 bases, with 13 bases sitting between them. CDR3 sequence (DNA): TGCGCCAGCAGCCAATACTGGGCCGCGGACACTGAAGCTTTCTTT. This sequence encodes CASSQYWAADTEAFF.

This clonotype was seen many times. The chain joins TRBV12-3 or TRBV12-4 to TRBJ1-2; unclear D gene. CDR3 length equals 14 residues. Trimming took off 2 bases at V and 4 bases at J, with 11 bases between the two ends. CDR3: CASSLSLGFYGYTF. DNA of the CDR3: TGTGCCAGCAGTTTAAGTTTGGGGTTCTATGGCTACACCTTC.

V gene TRBV19 combines with J gene TRBJ2-5, with D perhaps matching TRBD1 (6 bases). V lost 6 bases and J lost 5, with 16 bases in between. The CDR3 length is 14 residues. Looked up from germline, CDR1 is LNHDA and CDR2 is SQIVND (reference sequence). CDR3 in DNA: TGTGCCAGTAGGACAGGCCCCACCATGGAGACCCAGTACTTC. It specifies CASRTGPTMETQYF.

This clonotype appeared many times. The rearrangement joins TRBV12-3 or TRBV12-4 to TRBJ2-1; D is possibly TRBD1 or TRBD2 (5 bases each). Trimming removed 4 bases at V and 6 bases at J, with 16 bases between. The CDR3 is 15 amino acids. The DNA of the CDR3 is TGTGCCAGCAGTTCCCCCCCGGGGCCCTTCAATGAGCAGTTCTTC. It codes for CASSSPPGPFNEQFF.

This clonotype was observed a few times. V usage is TRBV6-6 and J usage is TRBJ2-5, with 11 bases lining up with TRBD1. V trimming: 9 bases; J trimming: 6 bases; junction bases outside the gene matches: 3. CDR1 is MNHNY and CDR2 is SVGAGI in the germline V gene (reference sequence). The length of the CDR3 is 12 residues. CDR3 region: CASGQGAQTQYF. CDR3 DNA sequence: TGTGCCAGTGGACAGGGGGCGCAGACCCAGTACTTC.

This clonotype was recorded a few times. The chain uses TRBV3-1 and TRBJ2-7, with D unclear. The germline gives CDR1 LGHDT, CDR2 YNNKEL (reference sequence). The ends were cut back, 0 bases at V and 2 bases at J, with 14 bases in the middle. The CDR3 has 16 residues. CDR3: CASSQDVVGLTYEQYF. The CDR3 DNA follows: TGTGCCAGCAGCCAAGATGTAGTAGGCCTCACCTACGAGCAGTACTTC.

This clonotype occurred a few times. One end of the junction does not line up with germline, which may come from a read error. The V and J genes are TRBV3-1 and TRBJ2-7; TRBD2 matches 13 bases. The V gene's germline CDR1 is LGHDT and CDR2 YNNKEL (reference sequence). The CDR3 spans 13 residues. In DNA, the CDR3 is TGTGCCAGCCTCTCCGGGACTAGCGGGGCCCCGGACTTC. This translates into CASLSGTSGAPDF.